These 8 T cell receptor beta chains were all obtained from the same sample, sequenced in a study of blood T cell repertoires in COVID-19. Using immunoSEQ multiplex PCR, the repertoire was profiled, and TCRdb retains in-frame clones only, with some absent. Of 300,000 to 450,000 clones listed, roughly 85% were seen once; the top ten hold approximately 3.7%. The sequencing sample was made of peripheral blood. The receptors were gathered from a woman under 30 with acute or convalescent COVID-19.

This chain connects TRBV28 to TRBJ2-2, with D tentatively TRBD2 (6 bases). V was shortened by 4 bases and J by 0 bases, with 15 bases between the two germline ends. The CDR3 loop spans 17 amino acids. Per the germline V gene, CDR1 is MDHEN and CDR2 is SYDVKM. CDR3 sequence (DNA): TGTGCCAGCAGTTCGTACCGGGACTCCGCGAACACCGGGGAGCTGTTTTTT. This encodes CASSSYRDSANTGELFF.

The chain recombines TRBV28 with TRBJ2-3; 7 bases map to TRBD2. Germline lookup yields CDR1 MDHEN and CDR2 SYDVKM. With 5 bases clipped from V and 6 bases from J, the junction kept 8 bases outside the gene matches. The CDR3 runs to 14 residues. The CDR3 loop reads CASSRGEGADTQYF. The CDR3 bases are TGTGCCAGCAGTCGGGGGGAGGGTGCGGATACGCAGTATTTT.

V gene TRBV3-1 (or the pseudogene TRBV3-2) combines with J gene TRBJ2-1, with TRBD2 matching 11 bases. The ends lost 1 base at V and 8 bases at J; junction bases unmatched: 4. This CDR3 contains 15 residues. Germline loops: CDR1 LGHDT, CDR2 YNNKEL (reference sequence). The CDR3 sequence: CASSQALAGGHEQFF. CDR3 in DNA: TGTGCCAGCAGCCAAGCTCTAGCGGGAGGTCATGAGCAGTTCTTC.

The CDR3 here is CASSLAGYNEQFF. In DNA form, the CDR3 reads TGTGCCAGCAGCCTAGCGGGGTACAATGAGCAGTTCTTC. The genes are TRBV27 and TRBJ2-1; 9 bases align to TRBD2. CDR3 size: 13 residues. Germline values: CDR1 MNHEY, CDR2 SMNVEV (reference sequence). Trimming at V came to 6 bases and at J to 4 bases, leaving 1 base not matched to a gene.

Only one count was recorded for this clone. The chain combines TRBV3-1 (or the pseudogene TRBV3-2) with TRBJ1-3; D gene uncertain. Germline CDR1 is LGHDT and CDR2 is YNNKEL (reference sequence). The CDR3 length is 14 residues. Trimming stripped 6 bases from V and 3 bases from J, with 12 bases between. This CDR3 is CASRSPGFGNTIYF. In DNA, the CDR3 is TGTGCCAGCAGGTCGCCGGGGTTTGGAAACACCATATATTTT.

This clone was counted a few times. CDR3 sequence reads: CASSRGTGGDYNSPLHF. CDR3 bases: TGCGCCAGCAGCCGCGGGACAGGGGGAGATTATAATTCACCCCTCCACTTT. J is TRBJ1-6 and V is TRBV5-1; 11 bases match TRBD1. The length of the CDR3 is 17 residues. The germline gives CDR1 SGHRS, CDR2 YFSETQ. With V trimmed by 4 bases and J by 4 bases, 7 bases remained unmatched. Complete variable domain (other parts from reference TRBV5-1 and TRBJ1-6): KAGVTQTPRYLIKTRGQQVTLSCSPISGHRSVSWYQQTPGQGLQFLFEYFSETQRNKGNFPGRFSGRQFSNSRSEMNVSTLELGDSALYLCASSRGTGGDYNSPLHFGNGTRLTVT.

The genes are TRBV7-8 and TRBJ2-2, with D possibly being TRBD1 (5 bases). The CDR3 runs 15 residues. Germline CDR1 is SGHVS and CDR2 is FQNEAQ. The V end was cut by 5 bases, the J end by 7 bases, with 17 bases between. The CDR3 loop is CASSPSRGSSGELFF. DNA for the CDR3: TGTGCCAGCAGCCCGAGTAGGGGTTCAAGCGGGGAGCTGTTTTTT.

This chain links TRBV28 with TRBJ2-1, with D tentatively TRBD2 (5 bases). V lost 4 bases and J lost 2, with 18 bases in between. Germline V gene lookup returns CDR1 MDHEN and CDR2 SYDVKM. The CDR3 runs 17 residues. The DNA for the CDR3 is TGTGCCAGCAGTTCCGAGGGAGCCCAATGGGCCTACAATGAGCAGTTCTTC. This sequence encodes CASSSEGAQWAYNEQFF. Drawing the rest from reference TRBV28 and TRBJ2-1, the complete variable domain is DVKVTQSSRYLVKRTGEKVFLECVQDMDHENMFWYRQDPGLGLRLIYFSYDVKMKEKGDIPEGYSVSREKKERFSLILESASTNQTSMYLCASSSEGAQWAYNEQFFGPGTRLTVL.